The TCR beta chain under discussion was sequenced for a study of Ad26.COV2.S vaccination and SARS-CoV-2 variants. Sequenced by immunoSEQ multiplex PCR; TCRdb stores in-frame clones only, minus some. The sample yields just over 350,000 clones, roughly nine tenths seen once. General study findings and limits: Relative to placebo recipients, vaccine recipients exhibited elevated spike-specific TCR breadth. Analytic work on TCR breadth and depth might have understated the full extent of total T cell responses. Whether participants received vaccine or placebo, their non-spike TCR breadth was similar.

As to this clone: Its cognate antigen is unknown.

Specimen: peripheral blood, collected after recovery from COVID-19. The TCR sequence derives from a human donor who had recovered from COVID-19.

CDR3 coding DNA: TGTGCCAGCAGCCCAGGGGCCCCTTTCAACACCGGGGAGCTGTTTTTT. This gives the protein CASSPGAPFNTGELFF. V usage is TRBV11-3 and J usage is TRBJ2-2, with D tentatively TRBD1 (6 bases). The CDR3 runs 16 residues. Germline CDR1 reads SGHNT; CDR2 reads YENEEA. V lost 5 bases and J 2 bases, leaving 15 bases between the germline ends.